These T cell receptor beta chains were read from a single sample in a study of vaccination and CD4 T cells after COVID-19. These TCRs are of unknown antigen specificity. Via MiXCR, TCRdb re-called the PCR reads, giving one row per CDR3 protein. This sample has more than 6,500 distinct CDR3 sequences; 65% to 75% occur once, and the top ten carry about 15%. The sequenced material came from CD4+ T cells from blood, cultured in vitro. The receptors derive from a human donor who had recovered from COVID-19. Both conserved end residues are part of each CDR3. A D gene is named only where the DNA matches it firmly. The listing skips clone size in some rows; elsewhere it reads once, few, many or a size class.

clone size	D gene	V gene	J gene	CDR3 protein	CDR3 DNA
NA	NA	TRBV6-1	TRBJ2-1	CAVKASSYNEQFF	TGTGCCGTGAAGGCGAGCTCCTACAATGAGCAGTTCTTC
large	NA	TRBV7-9	TRBJ1-5	CASSLRSKAGNQPQHF	TGTGCCAGCAGCTTAAGATCCAAAGCGGGGAATCAGCCCCAGCATTTT
NA	NA	TRBV6-2/TRBV6-3	TRBJ2-1	CASSYVVGGGEQFF	TGTGCCAGCAGTTACGTGGTGGGTGGAGGCGAGCAGTTCTTC
NA	NA	TRBV20-1	TRBJ2-3	CSARDRARGDTQYF	TGCAGTGCTAGAGACCGAGCCCGGGGAGATACGCAGTATTTT
NA	TRBD1	TRBV27	TRBJ1-2	CASRRAAQGPGYTF	TGTGCCAGCAGACGAGCGGCACAGGGGCCTGGCTACACCTTC
NA	NA	TRBV6-5	TRBJ1-2	CASSYSKWDTFNGYTF	TGTGCCAGCAGTTACTCGAAGTGGGACACGTTCAACGGCTACACCTTC
few	NA	TRBV29-1	TRBJ1-1	CSEDRGLNTEAFF	TGCAGCGAAGATCGGGGGCTCAACACTGAAGCTTTCTTT
medium-sized	NA	TRBV27	TRBJ2-6	CASSIRTGTPSGANVLTF	TGTGCCAGCAGTATACGCACCGGGACCCCTTCCGGGGCCAACGTCCTGACTTTC
NA	NA	TRBV7-2	TRBJ1-2	CASSVQRGVSYGYTF	TGTGCCAGCAGCGTACAGCGGGGGGTGAGCTATGGCTACACCTTC
NA	NA	TRBV6-4	TRBJ2-2	CASRRSGENTGELFF	TGTGCCAGCAGGAGGTCAGGGGAGAACACCGGGGAGCTGTTTTTT
large	NA	TRBV7-2	TRBJ1-2	CASSPIGRTAAYGYTF	TGTGCCAGCAGCCCGATAGGGCGGACAGCTGCCTATGGCTACACCTTC
NA	NA	TRBV6-2/TRBV6-3	TRBJ1-1	CASSYPPPASNTEAFF	TGTGCCAGCAGTTACCCACCGCCGGCTTCGAACACTGAAGCTTTCTTT
few	NA	TRBV20-1	TRBJ1-6	CSVRGDGSPLHF	TGCAGTGTTCGGGGGGACGGTTCACCCCTCCACTTT
NA	NA	TRBV15	TRBJ2-1	CATSSFTGGGNEQFF	TGTGCCACCAGCAGTTTCACAGGGGGGGGCAATGAGCAGTTCTTC
NA	NA	TRBV19	TRBJ2-5	CASSRQVTQETQYF	TGTGCCAGTAGTAGGCAGGTCACGCAAGAGACCCAGTACTTC
few	NA	TRBV19	TRBJ2-5	CASSVSGEETQYF	TGTGCCAGTAGTGTTAGCGGAGAAGAGACCCAGTACTTC
NA	NA	TRBV28	TRBJ1-1	CASDSNTEAFF	TGTGCCAGTGACAGTAACACTGAAGCTTTCTTT
NA	NA	TRBV11-2	TRBJ2-5	CASSLGPGKSTETQYF	TGTGCCAGCAGCTTGGGGCCAGGGAAGTCAACAGAGACCCAGTACTTC
NA	NA	TRBV6-1	TRBJ1-2	CAIKLRVSDDGYTF	TGTGCCATCAAGTTAAGGGTTTCTGATGATGGCTACACCTTC
large	NA	TRBV7-2	TRBJ2-5	CASSSPTGRETQYF	TGTGCCAGCAGCTCCCCGACAGGGAGGGAGACCCAGTACTTC
NA	TRBD1	TRBV7-8	TRBJ1-2	CASSSMTGTGVFGYTF	TGTGCCAGCAGCTCAATGACCGGGACAGGGGTCTTTGGCTACACCTTC
NA	TRBD2	TRBV19	TRBJ2-1	CASSIVGGAGVDNEQFF	TGTGCCAGTAGTATCGTGGGGGGAGCGGGAGTAGACAATGAGCAGTTCTTC
few	NA	TRBV20-1	TRBJ1-1	CSALGTLGTEAFF	TGCAGTGCTTTGGGGACATTGGGCACTGAAGCTTTCTTT
NA	NA	TRBV28	TRBJ1-1	CASRTIFDSANTEAFF	TGTGCCAGCAGGACCATATTCGACAGTGCGAACACTGAAGCTTTCTTT
once	NA	TRBV2	TRBJ2-7	CASSERAEQYF	TGTGCCAGCAGTGAAAGGGCCGAGCAGTACTTC
NA	TRBD1	TRBV24-1	TRBJ2-5	CATSEFRDRAETQYF	TGTGCCACCAGTGAATTCCGGGACAGGGCCGAGACCCAGTACTTC
NA	NA	TRBV7-9	TRBJ2-7	CASSLEGSSYEQYF	TGTGCCAGCAGCTTAGAGGGGAGCTCCTACGAGCAGTACTTC
NA	NA	TRBV28	TRBJ2-1	CASSRWLAADNEQFF	TGTGCCAGCAGCCGGTGGCTAGCTGCGGACAATGAGCAGTTCTTC
NA	NA	TRBV28	TRBJ1-2	CASSFDLVGGYTF	TGTGCCAGCAGTTTCGACTTGGTAGGCGGCTACACCTTC
few	TRBD1	TRBV4-1	TRBJ2-5	CASSLPGTGPQETQYF	TGCGCCAGCAGCCTTCCCGGGACAGGCCCTCAAGAGACCCAGTACTTC
NA	NA	TRBV7-9	TRBJ1-1	CASKGDLDTEAFF	TGTGCCTCCAAGGGGGACCTGGACACTGAAGCTTTCTTT
NA	NA	TRBV20-1	TRBJ1-3	CSASVQGSGNTIYF	TGCAGTGCTAGCGTTCAGGGGAGCGGAAACACCATATATTTT
NA	NA	TRBV20-1	TRBJ1-5	CSARGGGYSNQPQHF	TGCAGTGCTAGAGGGGGTGGTTACAGCAATCAGCCCCAGCATTTT
NA	NA	TRBV10-1	TRBJ2-3	CASSLLAYGSDTQYF	TGCGCCAGCAGCCTACTAGCTTACGGCTCAGATACGCAGTATTTT
NA	NA	TRBV7-2	TRBJ2-7	CASSLEIPPYEQYF	TGTGCCAGCAGCTTAGAGATTCCACCCTACGAGCAGTACTTC
NA	NA	TRBV28	TRBJ1-5	CASSTGSLSGASEPQHF	TGTGCCAGCAGTACCGGGTCCTTGTCAGGGGCTAGCGAGCCCCAGCATTTT
NA	NA	TRBV6-2/TRBV6-3	TRBJ1-2	CASNPETGPNYGYTF	TGTGCCAGCAACCCAGAAACAGGCCCCAACTATGGCTACACCTTC
NA	NA	TRBV20-1	TRBJ1-2	CSAGKGGTIYGYTF	TGCAGTGCGGGGAAGGGAGGGACGATCTATGGCTACACCTTC
NA	NA	TRBV18	TRBJ1-1	CASSPTLGKDTEAFF	TGTGCCAGCTCACCGACCTTGGGGAAGGACACTGAAGCTTTCTTT
NA	TRBD1	TRBV12-3/TRBV12-4	TRBJ2-7	CASSRDSEVEQYF	TGTGCCAGCAGTCGGGACAGCGAGGTCGAGCAGTACTTC
NA	TRBD2	TRBV20-1	TRBJ2-5	CSARLAGMETQYF	TGCAGTGCTAGACTAGCGGGAATGGAGACCCAGTACTTC
NA	TRBD1	TRBV20-1	TRBJ1-2	CSARPPGQRFYGYTF	TGCAGTGCTAGACCACCGGGACAGAGATTCTATGGCTACACCTTC
NA	NA	TRBV6-5	TRBJ2-2	CASSYSITGNTGELFF	TGTGCCAGCAGTTACTCAATCACAGGGAACACCGGGGAGCTGTTTTTT
few	NA	TRBV12-3/TRBV12-4	TRBJ1-1	CASSTAGLRNTEAFF	TGTGCCAGCAGCACCGCGGGCTTAAGGAACACTGAAGCTTTCTTT
NA	NA	TRBV20-1	TRBJ2-7	CSARVPILREQYF	TGCAGTGCTAGAGTACCTATACTACGCGAGCAGTACTTC
NA	NA	TRBV28	TRBJ1-1	CASSRTLTVYAAFF	TGTGCCAGCAGCCGAACCCTGACAGTGTATGCGGCTTTCTTT
NA	NA	TRBV6-1	TRBJ2-7	CASSESDYEQYF	TGTGCCAGCAGTGAATCGGACTACGAGCAGTACTTC
few	NA	TRBV15	TRBJ1-1	CATSRDQNTEAFF	TGTGCCACCAGCAGAGATCAGAACACTGAAGCTTTCTTT
NA	TRBD1	TRBV7-8	TRBJ1-5	CASSYRTGEQPQHF	TGTGCCAGCAGCTATAGGACAGGGGAACAGCCCCAGCATTTT
NA	NA	TRBV6-1	TRBJ1-2	CASRPGGSRGYTF	TGTGCCAGCAGACCGGGGGGATCGCGAGGCTACACCTTC
NA	NA	TRBV2	TRBJ1-6	CASSGGSPLHF	TGTGCCAGCAGTGGGGGGTCACCCCTCCACTTT
NA	NA	TRBV6-1	TRBJ2-2	CASMQVVHGELFF	TGTGCCAGCATGCAGGTGGTTCACGGGGAGCTGTTTTTT
NA	NA	TRBV4-1	TRBJ2-7	CASSPPVGRGGSYEQYF	TGCGCCAGCAGCCCCCCTGTTGGGCGAGGGGGCTCCTACGAGCAGTACTTC
NA	NA	TRBV7-3	TRBJ2-3	CASSLRDGADTQYF	TGTGCCAGCAGCTTAAGAGACGGGGCAGATACGCAGTATTTT
NA	NA	TRBV6-1	TRBJ1-5	CASSGVGSGNQPQHF	TGTGCCAGCAGTGGGGTGGGGTCTGGCAATCAGCCCCAGCATTTT